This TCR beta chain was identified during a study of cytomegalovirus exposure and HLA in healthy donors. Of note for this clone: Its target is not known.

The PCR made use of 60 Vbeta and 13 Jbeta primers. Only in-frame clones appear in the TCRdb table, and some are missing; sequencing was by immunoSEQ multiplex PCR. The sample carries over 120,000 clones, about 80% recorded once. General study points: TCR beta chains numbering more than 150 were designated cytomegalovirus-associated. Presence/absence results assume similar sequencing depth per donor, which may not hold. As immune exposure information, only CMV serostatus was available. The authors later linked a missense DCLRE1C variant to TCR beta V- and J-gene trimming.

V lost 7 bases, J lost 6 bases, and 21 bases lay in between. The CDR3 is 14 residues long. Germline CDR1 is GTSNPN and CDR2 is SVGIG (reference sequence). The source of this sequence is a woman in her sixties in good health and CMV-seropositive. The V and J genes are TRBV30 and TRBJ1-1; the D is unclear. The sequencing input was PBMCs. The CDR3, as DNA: TGTGCCTTCCAAACCTCTTTGGCGGTCCCTGAAGCTTTCTTT. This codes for CAFQTSLAVPEAFF.